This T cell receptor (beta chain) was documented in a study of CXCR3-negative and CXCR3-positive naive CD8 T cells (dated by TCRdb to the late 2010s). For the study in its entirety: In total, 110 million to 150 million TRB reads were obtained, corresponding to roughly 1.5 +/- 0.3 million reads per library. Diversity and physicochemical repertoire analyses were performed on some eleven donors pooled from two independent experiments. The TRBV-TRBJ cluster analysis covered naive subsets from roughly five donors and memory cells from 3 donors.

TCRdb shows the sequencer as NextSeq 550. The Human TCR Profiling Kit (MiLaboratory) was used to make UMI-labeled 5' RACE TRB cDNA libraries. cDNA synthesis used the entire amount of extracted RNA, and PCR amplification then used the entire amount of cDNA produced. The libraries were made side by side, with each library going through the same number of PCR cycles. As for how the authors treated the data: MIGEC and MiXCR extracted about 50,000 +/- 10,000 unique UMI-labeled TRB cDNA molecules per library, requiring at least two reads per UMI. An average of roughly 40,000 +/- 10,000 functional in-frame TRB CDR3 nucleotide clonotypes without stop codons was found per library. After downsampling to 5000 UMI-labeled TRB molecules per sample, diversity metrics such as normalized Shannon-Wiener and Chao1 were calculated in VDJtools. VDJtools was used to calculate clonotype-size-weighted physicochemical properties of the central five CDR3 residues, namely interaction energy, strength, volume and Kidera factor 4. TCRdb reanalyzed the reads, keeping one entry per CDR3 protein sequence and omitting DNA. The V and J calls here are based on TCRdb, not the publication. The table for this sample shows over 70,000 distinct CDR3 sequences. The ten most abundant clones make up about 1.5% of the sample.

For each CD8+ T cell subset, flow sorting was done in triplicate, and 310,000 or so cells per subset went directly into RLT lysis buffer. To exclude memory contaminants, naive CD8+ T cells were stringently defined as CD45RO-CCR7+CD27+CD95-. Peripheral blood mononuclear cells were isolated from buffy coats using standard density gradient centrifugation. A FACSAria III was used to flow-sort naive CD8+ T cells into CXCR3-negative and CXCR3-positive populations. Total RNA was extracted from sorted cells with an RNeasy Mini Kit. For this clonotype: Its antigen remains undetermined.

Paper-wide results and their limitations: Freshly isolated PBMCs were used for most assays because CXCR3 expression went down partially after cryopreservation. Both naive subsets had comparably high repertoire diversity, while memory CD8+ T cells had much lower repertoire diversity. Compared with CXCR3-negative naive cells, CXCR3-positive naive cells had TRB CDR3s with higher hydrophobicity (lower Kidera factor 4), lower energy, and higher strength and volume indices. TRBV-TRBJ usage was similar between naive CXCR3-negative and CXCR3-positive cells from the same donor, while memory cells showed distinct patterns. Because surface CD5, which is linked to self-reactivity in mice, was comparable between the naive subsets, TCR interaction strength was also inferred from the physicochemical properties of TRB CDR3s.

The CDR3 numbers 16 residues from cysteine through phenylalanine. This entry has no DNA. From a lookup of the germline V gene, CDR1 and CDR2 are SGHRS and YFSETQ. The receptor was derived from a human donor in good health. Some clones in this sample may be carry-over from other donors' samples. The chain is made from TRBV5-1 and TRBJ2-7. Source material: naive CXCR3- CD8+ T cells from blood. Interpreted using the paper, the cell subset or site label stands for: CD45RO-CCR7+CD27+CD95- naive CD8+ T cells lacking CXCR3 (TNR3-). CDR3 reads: CASSFSMAGGSYEQYF.